The sample holds a few counts of the clone carrying this TCR beta chain. Original methodology: Amplifying reference gene primers gave estimates of nucleated cell counts. The table came from immunoSEQ multiplex PCR; TCRdb's copy has only in-frame clones and leaves some out. The D gene and trimming were derived from the DNA, and the V and J assignments and clone size from that table. The sample consists of 450,000 or so clones, about 90% of them appearing once. Germline lookup yields CDR1 MGHRA and CDR2 YSYEKL. This CDR3 comprises 20 residues. V was pared by 4 bases and J by 0 bases, with 25 bases between. This sample was taken from a study of blood T cell repertoires in COVID-19. Study information: The United States, Italy and Spain were the sources of the acute and convalescent COVID-19 samples. Nucleic acid was either cDNA or gDNA, and it came from T cells, B-cell-depleted T cells, or PBMCs.

The Seattle site enrolled patients during active infection and followed them longitudinally. This chain uses TRBV4-1 with TRBJ1-5; possibly TRBD1 for D (5 bases). The specimen sequenced was peripheral blood. The TCR was taken from a man aged 18 to 29 with COVID-19, enrolled during active disease. Here the CDR3 reads CASSRALGSQGVYSNQPQHF. CDR3 coding DNA: TGCGCCAGCAGCCGCGCACTCGGGTCCCAGGGTGTATATAGCAATCAGCCCCAGCATTTT.